A selection of T cell receptor beta chains follows, all from one sample in a study of blood T cell repertoires in COVID-19. Repertoires were generated with immunoSEQ multiplex PCR, while TCRdb's copy carries only in-frame clones and drops some. The sample lists about 49,000 clones, roughly 86% seen once, with 5% in the top ten. The sample comprised peripheral blood. Receptors originate from a man aged 35 to 55 with active COVID-19. CDR3s include the opening cysteine and the closing phenylalanine or tryptophan. A D gene is named only where the DNA matches it firmly. Not all rows give a size; the values are once, few, many and, for expanded clones, a class.

TRBJ2-5 | . | TRBV18 | TRBD2 | TGTGCCAGCTCACCAAGGGGACTAGCGGGAGAACTGGATGGAGAGACCCAGTACTTC | CASSPRGLAGELDGETQYF
TRBJ2-2 | . | TRBV2 | TRBD1 | TGTGCCAGCAGCAACGGCCGACAGGGGGCACTGCTGTTTTTT | CASSNGRQGALLFF
TRBJ1-1 | . | TRBV28 | . | TGTGCCAGCAGGCGGGCTTGGTCTGAAGCTTTCTTT | CASRRAWSEAFF
TRBJ2-7 | . | TRBV28 | . | TGTGCCAGCAGTTTAGCTCCGGGATTCGCCTTCTACGAGCAGTACTTC | CASSLAPGFAFYEQYF
TRBJ2-4 | . | TRBV28 | . | TGTGCCAGCAGTTTATGGGAGCTAAACATTCAGTACTTC | CASSLWELNIQYF
TRBJ2-1 | . | TRBV24-1 | . | TGTGCCACCAGTGATTTGAGCGGCTCCTACAATGAGCAGTTCTTC | CATSDLSGSYNEQFF
TRBJ1-2 | . | TRBV7-2 | TRBD1 | TGTGCCAGCAGCCCTAACAGGGGTAGCTATGGCTACACCTTC | CASSPNRGSYGYTF
TRBJ2-7 | . | TRBV5-3 | . | TGTGCCAGAAGCTACCCCCTAAGCGCCTTCGAGCAGTACTTC | CARSYPLSAFEQYF
TRBJ2-3 | . | TRBV24-1 | TRBD2 | TGTGCCACCAGTGCCGATGGGACTAGGGGTTCAGATACGCAGTATTTT | CATSADGTRGSDTQYF
TRBJ1-1 | few | TRBV5-6 | . | TGTGCCAGCAGCTTGACAGGTATGAACACTGAAGCTTTCTTT | CASSLTGMNTEAFF
TRBJ1-2 | . | TRBV19 | . | TGTGCCAGTAGAGGGGATACTAACTATGGCTACACCTTC | CASRGDTNYGYTF
TRBJ1-2 | . | TRBV6-5 | . | TGTGCCAGCAGACGGGGGGCAGGTGAACGTGGCTACACCTTC | CASRRGAGERGYTF
TRBJ2-7 | . | TRBV4-1 | . | TGCGCCAGCAGCCAAGAGGGGATACGGAGGGAGAATGAGTACGAGCAGTACTTC | CASSQEGIRRENEYEQYF
TRBJ2-1 | once | TRBV7-3 | . | TGTGCCAGCAGCTTAGGAGGGGTTAATGAGCAGTTCTTC | CASSLGGVNEQFF
TRBJ1-2 | . | TRBV6-5 | . | TGTGCCAGCAGTTTAATTCGACAGGCTCTATTCTATGGCTACACCTTC | CASSLIRQALFYGYTF
TRBJ1-2 | . | TRBV7-8 | TRBD1 | TGTGCCAGCAGCTCGGGGGACAGGGGTGCGGGCTACACCTTC | CASSSGDRGAGYTF
TRBJ2-3 | . | TRBV28 | . | TGTGCCAGCAGTTTTATGGGGGGAGATACGCAGTATTTT | CASSFMGGDTQYF
TRBJ1-1 | . | TRBV4-2 | . | TGTGCCAGCAGCCAAGAGTCGGTGAACACTGAAGCTTTCTTT | CASSQESVNTEAFF
TRBJ2-7 | . | TRBV5-1 | . | TGCGCCAGCGCCCCCCTTAGCGGTTACTCCTACGAGCAGTACTTC | CASAPLSGYSYEQYF
TRBJ2-2 | . | TRBV11-2 | . | TGTGCCAGCAGGCCCCGACTAGTATCTCCCGGGGAGCTGTTTTTT | CASRPRLVSPGELFF
TRBJ1-1 | . | TRBV5-1 | TRBD1 | TGCGCCAGCAGCGTCCTACAGGGGGGCACTGAAGCTTTCTTT | CASSVLQGGTEAFF
TRBJ2-1 | . | TRBV10-3 | . | TGTGCCATCAGTGAGTCTCCGGGAGCCTACAATGAGCAGTTCTTC | CAISESPGAYNEQFF
TRBJ1-2 | . | TRBV10-3 | . | TGTGCCATCAGTGAGCCGGGTGGCGGAAGCAGTTTCGGGGGCTACACCTTC | CAISEPGGGSSFGGYTF
TRBJ1-4 | . | TRBV19 | . | TGTGCCAGTACGGACAGTCGGAATGAAAAACTGTTTTTT | CASTDSRNEKLFF
TRBJ1-6 | once | TRBV9 | . | TGTGCCAGCAGCGTAGACTCCTCACCCCTCCACTTT | CASSVDSSPLHF
TRBJ2-7 | . | TRBV10-1 | TRBD2 | TGCGCCAGCAGTGAGGATCCTTCTAGCGGGGCCCCTCGCGAGCAGTACTTC | CASSEDPSSGAPREQYF
TRBJ2-7 | . | TRBV9 | TRBD1 | TGTGCCAGCAGCGAAGGACAGGGCGCCTACGAGCAGTACTTC | CASSEGQGAYEQYF
TRBJ2-3 | . | TRBV18 | . | TGTGCCAGCTCACCACGAGTTATCCCACAGGAAGCAGATACGCAGTATTTT | CASSPRVIPQEADTQYF
TRBJ2-1 | . | TRBV7-7 | TRBD2 | TGTGCCAGCAGCTTCGAGGCGGGAGTTACGAATGAGCAGTTCTTC | CASSFEAGVTNEQFF
TRBJ2-3 | once | TRBV15 | TRBD2 | TGTGCCACCAGCAGAGATTCGGGAGGGACTAAGCAGTATTTT | CATSRDSGGTKQYF
TRBJ2-5 | . | TRBV7-2 | . | TGTGCCAGCAGCAGCGGCCCGCCCCAAGAGACCCAGTACTTC | CASSSGPPQETQYF
TRBJ2-1 | once | TRBV19 | TRBD2 | TGTGCCAGTAGTCCTAATAGCGGGTTAGGTGAGCAGTTCTTC | CASSPNSGLGEQFF